The next 4 T cell receptor beta chains were all read from a single sample in a study of T cell changes during pregnancy in multiple sclerosis. Repertoires were generated with immunoSEQ multiplex PCR, while TCRdb's copy carries only in-frame clones and drops some. The data hold 55,000 to 65,000 clones, with approximately 92% observed a single time. The source material was peripheral blood, sampled in the second trimester of pregnancy. These TCRs come from a female donor with multiple sclerosis, enrolled in a pregnancy study.

The J gene is TRBJ2-2, the V gene TRBV10-3, with TRBD1 identical over 9 bases. Germline CDR1 ENHRY, CDR2 SYGVKD. The CDR3 is 13 residues long. V gave up 10 bases and J gave up 6 bases; unmatched junction bases: 6. The CDR3 here is CATRTGDAGELFF. The CDR3 region has the DNA TGTGCCACCCGGACAGGGGATGCCGGGGAGCTGTTTTTT.

The V and J genes are TRBV6-4 and TRBJ1-1; tentatively, D is TRBD1 (6 bases). The V end lost 4 bases, the J end lost 1 base, and 13 bases lay between the germline ends. Germline V lookup: CDR1 MRHNA, CDR2 SNTAGT. The CDR3 extends over 15 amino acids. The CDR3 nucleotides read TGTGCCAGCAGTGCACAAGGGACACAGAACACTGAAGCTTTCTTT. Residues: CASSAQGTQNTEAFF.

The chain is built from TRBV18 and TRBJ2-1; 9 bases are a match to TRBD1. The CDR3 length is 15 residues. The ends lost 6 bases at V and 6 bases at J; junction bases unmatched: 9. The germline gives CDR1 KGHSH, CDR2 LQKENI. CDR3 region: CASSAGQGIGNEQFF. The CDR3 DNA is TGTGCCAGCTCGGCGGGACAGGGCATCGGCAATGAGCAGTTCTTC.

The CDR3 protein is CASRGTTYNEQFF. CDR3 sequence (DNA): TGTGCCTCCCGGGGGACTACCTACAATGAGCAGTTCTTC. The genes are TRBV6-5 and TRBJ2-1; 7 bases are shared with TRBD2. Losses at the gene ends were 11 bases for V and 2 bases for J; bases not matched to a gene: 6. Looked up from germline, CDR1 is MNHEY and CDR2 is SVGAGI. The CDR3 spans 13 residues.